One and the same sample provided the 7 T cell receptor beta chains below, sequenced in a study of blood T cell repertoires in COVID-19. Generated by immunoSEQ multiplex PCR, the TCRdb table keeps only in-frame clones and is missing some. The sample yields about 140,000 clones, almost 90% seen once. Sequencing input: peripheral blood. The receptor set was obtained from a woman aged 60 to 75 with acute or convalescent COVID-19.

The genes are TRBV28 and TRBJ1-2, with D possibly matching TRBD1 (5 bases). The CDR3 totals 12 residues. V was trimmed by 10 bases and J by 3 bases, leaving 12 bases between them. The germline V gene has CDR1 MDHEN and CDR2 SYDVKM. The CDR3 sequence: CATTLTDYGYTF. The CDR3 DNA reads TGTGCCACTACCCTGACAGACTATGGCTACACCTTC.

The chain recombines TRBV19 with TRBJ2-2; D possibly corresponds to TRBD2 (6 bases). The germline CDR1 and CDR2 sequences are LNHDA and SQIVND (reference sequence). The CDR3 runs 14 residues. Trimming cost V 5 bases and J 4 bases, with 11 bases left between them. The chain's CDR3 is CASSYGGGTGELFF. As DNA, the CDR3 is TGTGCCAGTAGTTACGGGGGAGGCACCGGGGAGCTGTTTTTT.

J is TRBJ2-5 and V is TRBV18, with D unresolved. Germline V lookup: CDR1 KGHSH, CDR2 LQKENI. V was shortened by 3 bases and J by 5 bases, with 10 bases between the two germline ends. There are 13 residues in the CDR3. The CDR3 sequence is CASSPLEYETQYF. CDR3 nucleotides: TGTGCCAGCTCACCCTTAGAGTATGAGACCCAGTACTTC.

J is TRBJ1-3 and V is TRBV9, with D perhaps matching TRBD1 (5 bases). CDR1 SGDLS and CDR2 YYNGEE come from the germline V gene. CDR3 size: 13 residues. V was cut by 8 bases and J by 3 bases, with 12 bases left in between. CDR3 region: CASGEGDGNTIYF. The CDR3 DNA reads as TGTGCCAGTGGCGAAGGGGATGGAAACACCATATATTTT.

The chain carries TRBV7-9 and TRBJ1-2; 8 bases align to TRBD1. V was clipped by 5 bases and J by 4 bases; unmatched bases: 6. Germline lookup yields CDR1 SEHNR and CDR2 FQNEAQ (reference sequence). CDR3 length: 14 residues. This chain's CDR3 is CASSTGQGRYGYTF. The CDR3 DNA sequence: TGTGCCAGCAGCACCGGACAGGGTCGCTATGGCTACACCTTC.

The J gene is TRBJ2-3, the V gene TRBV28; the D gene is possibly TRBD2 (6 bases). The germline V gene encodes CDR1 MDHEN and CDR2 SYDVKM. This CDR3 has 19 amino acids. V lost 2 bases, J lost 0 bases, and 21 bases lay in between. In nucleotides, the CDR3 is TGTGCCAGCAGTTTAGGTCTGCGGGGATGGGGGTCTAGCACAGATACGCAGTATTTT. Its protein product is CASSLGLRGWGSSTDTQYF.

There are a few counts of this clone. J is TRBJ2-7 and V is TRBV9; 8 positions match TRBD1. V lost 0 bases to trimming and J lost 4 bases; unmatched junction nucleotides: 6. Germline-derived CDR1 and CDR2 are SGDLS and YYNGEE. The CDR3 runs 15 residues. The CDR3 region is CASSVEQGASYEQYF. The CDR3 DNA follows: TGTGCCAGCAGCGTAGAGCAGGGGGCAAGTTACGAGCAGTACTTC.